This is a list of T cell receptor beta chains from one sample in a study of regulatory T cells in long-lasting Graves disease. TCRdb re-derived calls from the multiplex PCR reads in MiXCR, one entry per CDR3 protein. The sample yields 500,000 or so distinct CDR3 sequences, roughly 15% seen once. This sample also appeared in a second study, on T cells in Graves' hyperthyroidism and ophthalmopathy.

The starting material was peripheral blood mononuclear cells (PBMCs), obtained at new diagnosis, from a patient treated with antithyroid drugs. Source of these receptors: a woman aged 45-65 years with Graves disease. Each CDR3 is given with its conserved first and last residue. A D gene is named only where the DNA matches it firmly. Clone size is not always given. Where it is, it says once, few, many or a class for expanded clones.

cdr3_aa: CASSFAGTGSGYTF
cdr3_nt: TGTGCCAGCAGTTTCGCCGGGACAGGCTCTGGCTACACCTTC
j_call: TRBJ1-2
clone_size: many
d_call: TRBD1
v_call: TRBV27

cdr3_aa: CASSTRLDSVANYGYTF
cdr3_nt: TGCGCCAGCAGTACAAGATTGGACAGTGTAGCTAACTATGGCTACACCTTC
j_call: TRBJ1-2
clone_size: -
d_call: -
v_call: TRBV4-1

cdr3_aa: CASSFGLGAEKKTQYF
cdr3_nt: TGTGCCAGCAGCTTTGGTCTGGGCGCGGAAAAGAAGACCCAGTACTTC
j_call: TRBJ2-5
clone_size: many
d_call: -
v_call: TRBV7-9

cdr3_aa: CASSPRRGGTGKDTQYF
cdr3_nt: TGTGCCAGCAGCCCCCGGCGGGGCGGGACAGGAAAAGATACGCAGTATTTT
j_call: TRBJ2-3
clone_size: many
d_call: TRBD1
v_call: TRBV7-8

cdr3_aa: CASSFEPGQPPDEQYF
cdr3_nt: TGCGCCAGCAGCTTCGAGCCGGGACAGCCTCCGGATGAGCAGTACTTC
j_call: TRBJ2-7
clone_size: -
d_call: TRBD1
v_call: TRBV4-1

cdr3_aa: CASSQDWESEQFF
cdr3_nt: TGTGCCAGCAGCCAAGATTGGGAGAGTGAGCAGTTCTTC
j_call: TRBJ2-1
clone_size: many
d_call: -
v_call: TRBV3-1

cdr3_aa: CASSLGQGDQPQHF
cdr3_nt: TGTGCCAGCAGTTTGGGGCAGGGCGATCAGCCCCAGCATTTT
j_call: TRBJ1-5
clone_size: many
d_call: -
v_call: TRBV6-2/TRBV6-3

cdr3_aa: CASSLVILAGSTDTQYF
cdr3_nt: TGTGCCAGCAGCTTGGTTATACTAGCGGGAAGCACAGATACGCAGTATTTT
j_call: TRBJ2-3
clone_size: few
d_call: TRBD2
v_call: TRBV5-5

cdr3_aa: CASSLYLLGGPEQYF
cdr3_nt: TGTGCCAGCAGCTTATACCTCCTAGGGGGCCCCGAGCAGTACTTC
j_call: TRBJ2-7
clone_size: many
d_call: TRBD1
v_call: TRBV7-3

cdr3_aa: CASRFTTDQDVFTF
cdr3_nt: TGCGCCAGCAGATTTACGACAGACCAAGATGTCTTTACCTTC
j_call: TRBJ1-2
clone_size: -
d_call: -
v_call: TRBV5-1

cdr3_aa: CASSLPPGGRGTEAFF
cdr3_nt: TGTGCCAGCAGTTTACCACCGGGGGGCAGGGGCACTGAAGCTTTCTTT
j_call: TRBJ1-1
clone_size: few
d_call: -
v_call: TRBV27